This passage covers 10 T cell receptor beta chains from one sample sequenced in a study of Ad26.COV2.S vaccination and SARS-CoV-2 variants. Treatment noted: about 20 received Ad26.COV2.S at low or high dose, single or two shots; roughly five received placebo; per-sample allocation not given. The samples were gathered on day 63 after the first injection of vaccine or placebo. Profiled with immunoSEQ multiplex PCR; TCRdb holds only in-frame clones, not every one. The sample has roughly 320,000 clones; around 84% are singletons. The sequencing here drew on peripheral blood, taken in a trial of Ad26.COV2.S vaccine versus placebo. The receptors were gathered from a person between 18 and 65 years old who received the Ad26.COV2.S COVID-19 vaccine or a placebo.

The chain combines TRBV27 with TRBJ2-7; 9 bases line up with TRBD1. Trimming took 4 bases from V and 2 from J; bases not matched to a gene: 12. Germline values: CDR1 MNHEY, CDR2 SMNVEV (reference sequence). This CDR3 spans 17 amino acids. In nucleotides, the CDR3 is TGTGCCAGCAGTTCACCCCCCGGGACAGGGATAACCTACGAGCAGTACTTC. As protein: CASSSPPGTGITYEQYF.

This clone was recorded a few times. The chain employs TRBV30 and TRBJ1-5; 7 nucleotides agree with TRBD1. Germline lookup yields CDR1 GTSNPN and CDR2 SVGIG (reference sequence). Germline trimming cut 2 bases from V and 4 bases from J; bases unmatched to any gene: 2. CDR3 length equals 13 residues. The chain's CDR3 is CAWSPTGNQPQHF. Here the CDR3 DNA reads TGTGCCTGGAGTCCGACAGGGAATCAGCCCCAGCATTTT.

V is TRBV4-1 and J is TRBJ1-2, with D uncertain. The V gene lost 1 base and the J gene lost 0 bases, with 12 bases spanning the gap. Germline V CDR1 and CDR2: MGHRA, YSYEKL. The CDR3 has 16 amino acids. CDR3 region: CASSQVGTGANYGYTF. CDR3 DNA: TGCGCCAGCAGCCAAGTGGGCACGGGAGCTAACTATGGCTACACCTTC.

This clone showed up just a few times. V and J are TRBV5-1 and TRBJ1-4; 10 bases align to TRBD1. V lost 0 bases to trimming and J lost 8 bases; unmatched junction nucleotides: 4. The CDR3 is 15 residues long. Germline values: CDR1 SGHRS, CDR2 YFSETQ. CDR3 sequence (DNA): TGCGCCAGCAGCTTGGGGGGACAGGGGAGAGAAAAACTGTTTTTT. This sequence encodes CASSLGGQGREKLFF.

The CDR3 is CASAGTGPPGEAFF. CDR3 nucleotides: TGTGCCAGCGCGGGGACAGGACCTCCGGGTGAAGCTTTCTTT. V gene TRBV25-1 combines with J gene TRBJ1-1, with 8 bases lining up with TRBD1. CDR3 size: 14 residues. From germline, CDR1 is MGHDK and CDR2 SYGVNS. V lost 8 bases and J lost 7; bases outside the gene matches: 12.

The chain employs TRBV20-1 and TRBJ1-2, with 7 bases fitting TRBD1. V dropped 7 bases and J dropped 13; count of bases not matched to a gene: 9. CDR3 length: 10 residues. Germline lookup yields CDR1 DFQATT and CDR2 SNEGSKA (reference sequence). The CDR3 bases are TGCAGTGTTGCGGGACAGCCCACCACCTTC. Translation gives CSVAGQPTTF.

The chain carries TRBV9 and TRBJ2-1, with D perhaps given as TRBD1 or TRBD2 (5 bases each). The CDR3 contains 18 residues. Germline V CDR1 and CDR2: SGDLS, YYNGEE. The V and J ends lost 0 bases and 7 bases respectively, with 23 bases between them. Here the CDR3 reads CASSVGLRRTGLGNEQFF. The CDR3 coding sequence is TGTGCCAGCAGCGTAGGACTCCGAAGGACGGGGCTCGGGAATGAGCAGTTCTTC.

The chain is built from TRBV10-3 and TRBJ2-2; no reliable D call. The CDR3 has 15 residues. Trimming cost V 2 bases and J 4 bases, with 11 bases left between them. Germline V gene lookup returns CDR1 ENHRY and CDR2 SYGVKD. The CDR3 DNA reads TGTGCCATCAGTGAGAAGCTGGGCCGCACCGGGGAGCTGTTTTTT. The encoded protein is CAISEKLGRTGELFF.

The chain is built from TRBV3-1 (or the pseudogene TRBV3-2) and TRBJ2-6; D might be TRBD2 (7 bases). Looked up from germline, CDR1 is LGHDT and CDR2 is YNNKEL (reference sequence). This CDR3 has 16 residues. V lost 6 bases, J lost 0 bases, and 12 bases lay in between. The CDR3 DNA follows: TGTGCCAGCAGAAGGGGAGGGGGCTCTGGGGCCAACGTCCTGACTTTC. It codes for CASRRGGGSGANVLTF.

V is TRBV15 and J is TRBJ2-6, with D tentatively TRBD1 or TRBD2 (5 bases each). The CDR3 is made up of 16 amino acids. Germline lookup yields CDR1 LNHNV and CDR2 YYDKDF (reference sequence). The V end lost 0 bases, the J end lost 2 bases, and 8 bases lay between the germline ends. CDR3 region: CATSRDLGAGANVLTF. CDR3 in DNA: TGTGCCACCAGCAGAGATCTGGGGGCTGGGGCCAACGTCCTGACTTTC.